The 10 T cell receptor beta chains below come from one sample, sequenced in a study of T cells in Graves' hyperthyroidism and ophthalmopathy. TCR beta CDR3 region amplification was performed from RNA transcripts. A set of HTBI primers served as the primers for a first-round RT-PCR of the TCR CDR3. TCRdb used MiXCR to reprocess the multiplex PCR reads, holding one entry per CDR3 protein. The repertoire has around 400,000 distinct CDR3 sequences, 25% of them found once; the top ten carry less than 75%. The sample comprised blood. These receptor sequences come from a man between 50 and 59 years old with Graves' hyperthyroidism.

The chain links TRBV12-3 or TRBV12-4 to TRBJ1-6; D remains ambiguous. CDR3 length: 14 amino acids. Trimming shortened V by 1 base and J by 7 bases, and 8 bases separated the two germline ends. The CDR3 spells CASSLGTDNSPLHF. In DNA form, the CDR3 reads TGTGCCAGCAGTTTAGGGACGGACAATTCACCCCTCCACTTT.

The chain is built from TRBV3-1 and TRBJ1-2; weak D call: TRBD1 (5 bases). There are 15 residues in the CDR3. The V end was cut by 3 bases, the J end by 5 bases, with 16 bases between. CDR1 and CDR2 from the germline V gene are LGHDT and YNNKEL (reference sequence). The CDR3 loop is CASSQTGTAFYGYTF. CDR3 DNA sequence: TGTGCCAGCAGCCAGACCGGGACTGCTTTTTATGGCTACACCTTC.

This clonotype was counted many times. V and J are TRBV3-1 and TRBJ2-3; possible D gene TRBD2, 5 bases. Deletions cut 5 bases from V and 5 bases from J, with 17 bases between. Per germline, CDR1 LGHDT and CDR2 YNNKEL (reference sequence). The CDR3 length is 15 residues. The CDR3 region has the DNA TGTGCCAGCAGCGAAGCCATTGGAGGTGGAGATACGCAGTATTTT. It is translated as CASSEAIGGGDTQYF.

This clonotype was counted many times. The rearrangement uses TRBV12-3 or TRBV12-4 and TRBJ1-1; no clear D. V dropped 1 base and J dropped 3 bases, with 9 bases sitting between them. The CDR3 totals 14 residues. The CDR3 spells CASSLEEGYTEAFF. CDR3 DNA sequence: TGTGCCAGCAGTTTAGAGGAGGGATACACTGAAGCTTTCTTT.

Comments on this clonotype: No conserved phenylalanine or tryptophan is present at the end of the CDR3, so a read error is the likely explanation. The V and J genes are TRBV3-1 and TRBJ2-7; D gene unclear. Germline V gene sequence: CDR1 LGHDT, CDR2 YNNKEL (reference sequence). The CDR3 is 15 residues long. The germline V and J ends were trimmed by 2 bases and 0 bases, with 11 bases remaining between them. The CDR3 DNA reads TGTGCCAGCAGCCAATTCAGTGAGGCCTCCTACGAGCAGTACCTC. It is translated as CASSQFSEASYEQYL.

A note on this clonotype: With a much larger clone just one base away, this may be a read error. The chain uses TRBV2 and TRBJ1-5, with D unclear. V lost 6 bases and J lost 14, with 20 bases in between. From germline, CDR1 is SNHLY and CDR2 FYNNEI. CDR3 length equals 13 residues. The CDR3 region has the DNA TGTGCCAGCAGGACGGAGAGAGTGGGATCGAAGCATTTT. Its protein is CASRTERVGSKHF.

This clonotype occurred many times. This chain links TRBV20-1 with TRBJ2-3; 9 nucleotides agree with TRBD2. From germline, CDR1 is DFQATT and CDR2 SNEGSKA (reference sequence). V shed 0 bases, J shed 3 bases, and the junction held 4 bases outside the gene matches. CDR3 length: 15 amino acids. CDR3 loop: CSARDWLAGTDTQYF. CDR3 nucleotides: TGCAGTGCTAGAGATTGGCTAGCGGGGACAGATACGCAGTATTTT.

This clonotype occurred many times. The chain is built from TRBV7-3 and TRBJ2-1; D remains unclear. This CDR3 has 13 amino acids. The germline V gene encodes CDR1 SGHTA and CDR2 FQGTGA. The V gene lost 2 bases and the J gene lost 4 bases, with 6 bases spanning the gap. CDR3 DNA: TGTGCCAGCAGCTTAGGTCAGTACAATGAGCAGTTCTTC. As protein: CASSLGQYNEQFF.

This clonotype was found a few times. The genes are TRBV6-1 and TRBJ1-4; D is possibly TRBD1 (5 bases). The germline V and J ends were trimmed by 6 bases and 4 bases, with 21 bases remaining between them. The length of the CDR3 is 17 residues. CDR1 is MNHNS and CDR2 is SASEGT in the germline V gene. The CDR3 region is CASRITQRRDRNEKLFF. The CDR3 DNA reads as TGTGCCAGCAGAATAACCCAGCGCCGGGACCGTAATGAAAAACTGTTTTTT.

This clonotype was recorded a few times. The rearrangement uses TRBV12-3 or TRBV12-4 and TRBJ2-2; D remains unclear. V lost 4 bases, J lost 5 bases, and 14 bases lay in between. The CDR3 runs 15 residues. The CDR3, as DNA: TGTGCCAGCAGTTCCCGTGAGGTTAGAACCGGGGAGCTGTTTTTT. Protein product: CASSSREVRTGELFF.